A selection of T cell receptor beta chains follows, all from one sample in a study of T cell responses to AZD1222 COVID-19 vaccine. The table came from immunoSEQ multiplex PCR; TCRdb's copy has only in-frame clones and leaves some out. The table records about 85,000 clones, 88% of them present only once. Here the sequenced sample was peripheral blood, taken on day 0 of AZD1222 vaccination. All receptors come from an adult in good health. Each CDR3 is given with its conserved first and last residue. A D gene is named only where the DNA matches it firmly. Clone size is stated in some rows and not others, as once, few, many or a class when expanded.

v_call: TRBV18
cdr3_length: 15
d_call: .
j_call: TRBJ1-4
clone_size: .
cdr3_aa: CASSPPIGREGKLFF
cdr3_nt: TGTGCCAGCTCACCACCTATCGGACGGGAGGGAAAACTGTTTTTT

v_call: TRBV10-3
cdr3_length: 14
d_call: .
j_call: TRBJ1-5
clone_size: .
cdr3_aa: CAISRDHSNQPQHF
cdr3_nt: TGTGCCATAAGCCGGGACCATAGCAATCAGCCCCAGCATTTT

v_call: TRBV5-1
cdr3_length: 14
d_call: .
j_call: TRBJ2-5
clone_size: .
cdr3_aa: CASSLETPAQTQYF
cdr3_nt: TGCGCCAGCAGCTTGGAAACCCCCGCCCAGACCCAGTACTTC

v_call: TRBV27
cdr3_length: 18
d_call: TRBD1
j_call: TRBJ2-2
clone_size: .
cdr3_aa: CASIMVSKGASNTGELFF
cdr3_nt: TGTGCCAGCATCATGGTAAGTAAGGGGGCTTCGAACACCGGGGAGCTGTTTTTT

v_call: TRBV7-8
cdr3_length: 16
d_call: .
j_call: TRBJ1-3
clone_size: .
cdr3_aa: CASSLDRSYSGNTIYF
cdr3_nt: TGTGCCAGCAGCTTAGACAGGTCGTACTCTGGAAACACCATATATTTT

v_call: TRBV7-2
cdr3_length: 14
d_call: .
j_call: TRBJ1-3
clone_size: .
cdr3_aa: CASSVQYSGNTIYF
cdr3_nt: TGTGCCAGCAGCGTTCAATACTCTGGAAACACCATATATTTT

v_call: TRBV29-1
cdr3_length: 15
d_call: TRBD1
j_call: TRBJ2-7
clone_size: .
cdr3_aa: CSVGTTGTGRHEQYF
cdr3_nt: TGCAGCGTTGGCACCACCGGGACAGGGAGGCACGAGCAGTACTTC

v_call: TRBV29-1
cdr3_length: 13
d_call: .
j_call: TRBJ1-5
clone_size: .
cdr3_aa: CSVIQGRDQPQHF
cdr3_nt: TGCAGCGTTATCCAGGGGAGGGATCAGCCCCAGCATTTT

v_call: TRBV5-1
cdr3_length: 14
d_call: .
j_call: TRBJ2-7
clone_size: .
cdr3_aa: CASRDQGVPYEQYF
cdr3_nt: TGCGCCAGCAGGGATCAAGGGGTCCCTTACGAGCAGTACTTC

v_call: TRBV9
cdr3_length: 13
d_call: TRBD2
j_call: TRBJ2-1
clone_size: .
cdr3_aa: CASSVGLLNEQFF
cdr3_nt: TGTGCCAGCAGCGTGGGACTATTGAATGAGCAGTTCTTC

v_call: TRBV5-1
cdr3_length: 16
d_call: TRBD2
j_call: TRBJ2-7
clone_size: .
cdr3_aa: CASGTGLAGVFYEQYF
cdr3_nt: TGCGCCAGCGGGACGGGACTAGCGGGAGTCTTCTACGAGCAGTACTTC

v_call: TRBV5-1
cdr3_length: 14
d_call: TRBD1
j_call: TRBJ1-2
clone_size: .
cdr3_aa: CASSWDRADYGYTF
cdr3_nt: TGCGCCAGCAGCTGGGACAGGGCTGACTATGGCTACACCTTC

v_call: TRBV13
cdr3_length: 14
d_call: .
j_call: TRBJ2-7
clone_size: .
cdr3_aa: CASSLGLASYEQYF
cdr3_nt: TGTGCCAGCAGCTTGGGTCTAGCTTCCTACGAGCAGTACTTC

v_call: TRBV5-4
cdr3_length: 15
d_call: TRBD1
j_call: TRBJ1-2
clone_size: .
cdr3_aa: CASSSGTGADYGYTF
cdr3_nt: TGTGCCAGCAGCTCCGGGACAGGGGCGGACTATGGCTACACCTTC

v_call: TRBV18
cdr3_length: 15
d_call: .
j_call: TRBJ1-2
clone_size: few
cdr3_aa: CASSPQTDPNYGYTF
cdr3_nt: TGTGCCAGCTCACCACAAACGGATCCTAACTATGGCTACACCTTC

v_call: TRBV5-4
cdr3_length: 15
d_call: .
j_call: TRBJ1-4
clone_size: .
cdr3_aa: CASSFSTATNEKLFF
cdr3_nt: TGTGCCAGCAGCTTTTCCACCGCAACTAATGAAAAACTGTTTTTT

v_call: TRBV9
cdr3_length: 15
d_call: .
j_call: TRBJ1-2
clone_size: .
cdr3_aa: CASSFREGGPYGYTF
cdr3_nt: TGTGCCAGCAGCTTCAGGGAAGGGGGTCCCTATGGCTACACCTTC

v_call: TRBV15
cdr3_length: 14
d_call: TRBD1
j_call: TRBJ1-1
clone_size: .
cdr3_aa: CATSTPEGALGNFF
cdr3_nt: TGTGCCACCAGCACCCCCGAGGGGGCGTTGGGGAATTTCTTT

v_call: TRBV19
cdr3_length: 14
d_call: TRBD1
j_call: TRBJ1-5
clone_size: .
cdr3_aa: CASSMGRGHQPQHF
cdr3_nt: TGTGCCAGTAGTATGGGCAGGGGGCATCAGCCCCAGCATTTT

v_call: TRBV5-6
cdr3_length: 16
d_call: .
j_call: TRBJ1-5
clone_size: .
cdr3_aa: CASSSKPGSSNQPQHF
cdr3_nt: TGTGCCAGCAGCTCCAAACCAGGGTCGTCAAATCAGCCCCAGCATTTT

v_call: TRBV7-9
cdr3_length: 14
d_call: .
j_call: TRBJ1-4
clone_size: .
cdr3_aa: CASSYKGGNEKLFF
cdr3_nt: TGTGCCAGCAGCTACAAAGGGGGGAATGAAAAACTGTTTTTT

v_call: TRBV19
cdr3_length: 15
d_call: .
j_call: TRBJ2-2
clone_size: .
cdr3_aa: CASSIARPGGGELFF
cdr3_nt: TGTGCCAGTAGTATCGCAAGGCCGGGTGGCGGGGAGCTGTTTTTT

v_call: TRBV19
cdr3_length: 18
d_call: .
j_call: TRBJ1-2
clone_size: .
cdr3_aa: CASSPRSSGGGGFYGYTF
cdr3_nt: TGTGCCAGTAGCCCGAGGAGTTCCGGGGGAGGGGGATTCTATGGCTACACCTTC

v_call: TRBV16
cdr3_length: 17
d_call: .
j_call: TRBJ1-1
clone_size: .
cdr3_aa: CASSPTPRGQSRFRAFF
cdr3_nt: TGTGCCAGCAGCCCAACGCCTCGAGGCCAGTCAAGGTTCCGGGCTTTCTTT

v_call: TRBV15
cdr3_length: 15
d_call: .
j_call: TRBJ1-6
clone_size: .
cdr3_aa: CATSRDRSYNSPLHF
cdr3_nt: TGTGCCACCAGCAGAGATCGCTCCTATAATTCACCCCTCCACTTT

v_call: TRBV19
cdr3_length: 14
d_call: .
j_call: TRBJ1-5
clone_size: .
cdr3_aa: CASSTHRSNQPQHF
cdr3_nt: TGTGCCAGTAGTACCCATCGGAGCAATCAGCCCCAGCATTTT

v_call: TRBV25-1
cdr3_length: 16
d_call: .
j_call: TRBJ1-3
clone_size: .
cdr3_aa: CASSEHRARSGNTIYF
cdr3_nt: TGTGCCAGCAGTGAACACAGGGCCCGCTCTGGAAACACCATATATTTT

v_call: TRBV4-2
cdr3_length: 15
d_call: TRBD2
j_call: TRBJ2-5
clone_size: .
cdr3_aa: CASSQLLAIQETQYF
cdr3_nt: TGTGCCAGCAGCCAACTACTAGCGATCCAAGAGACCCAGTACTTC

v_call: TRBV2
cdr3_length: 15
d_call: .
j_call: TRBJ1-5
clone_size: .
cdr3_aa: CASRAGTVTNQPQHF
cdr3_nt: TGTGCCAGCAGGGCCGGGACGGTGACAAATCAGCCCCAGCATTTT

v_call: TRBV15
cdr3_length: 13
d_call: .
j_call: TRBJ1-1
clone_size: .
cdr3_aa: CATGWRGNTEAFF
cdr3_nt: TGTGCCACCGGATGGAGGGGGAACACTGAAGCTTTCTTT

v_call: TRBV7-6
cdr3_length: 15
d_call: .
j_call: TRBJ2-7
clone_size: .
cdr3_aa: CASSLGGPKRGEQYF
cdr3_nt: TGTGCCAGCAGCTTAGGGGGTCCAAAAAGGGGCGAGCAGTACTTC